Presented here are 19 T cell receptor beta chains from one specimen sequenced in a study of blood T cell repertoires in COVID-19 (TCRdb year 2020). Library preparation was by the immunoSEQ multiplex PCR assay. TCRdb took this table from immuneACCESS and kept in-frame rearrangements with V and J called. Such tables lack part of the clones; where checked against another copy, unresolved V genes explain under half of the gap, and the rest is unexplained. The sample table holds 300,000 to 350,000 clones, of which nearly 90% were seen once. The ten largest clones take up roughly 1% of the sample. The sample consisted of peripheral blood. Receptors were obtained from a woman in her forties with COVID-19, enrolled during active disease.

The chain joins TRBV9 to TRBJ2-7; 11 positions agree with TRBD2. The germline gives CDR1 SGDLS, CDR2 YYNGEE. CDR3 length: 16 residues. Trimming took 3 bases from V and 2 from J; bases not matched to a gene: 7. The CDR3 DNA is TGTGCCAGCAGCGATTACGGTAGCGGGGGGGCCTACGAGCAGTACTTC. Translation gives CASSDYGSGGAYEQYF.

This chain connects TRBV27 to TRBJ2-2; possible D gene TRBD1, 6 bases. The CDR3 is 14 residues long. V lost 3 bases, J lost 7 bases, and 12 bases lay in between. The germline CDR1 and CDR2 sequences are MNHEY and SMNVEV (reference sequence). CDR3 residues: CASSFGRGIGELFF. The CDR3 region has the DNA TGTGCCAGCAGTTTTGGCAGGGGAATCGGGGAGCTGTTTTTT.

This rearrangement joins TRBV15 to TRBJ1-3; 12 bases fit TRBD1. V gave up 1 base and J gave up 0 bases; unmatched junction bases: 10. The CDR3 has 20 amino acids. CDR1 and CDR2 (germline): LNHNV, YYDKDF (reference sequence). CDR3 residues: CATSRGDRGLFHSSGNTIYF. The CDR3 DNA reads TGTGCCACCAGCAGAGGGGACAGGGGGCTATTTCACTCCTCTGGAAACACCATATATTTT.

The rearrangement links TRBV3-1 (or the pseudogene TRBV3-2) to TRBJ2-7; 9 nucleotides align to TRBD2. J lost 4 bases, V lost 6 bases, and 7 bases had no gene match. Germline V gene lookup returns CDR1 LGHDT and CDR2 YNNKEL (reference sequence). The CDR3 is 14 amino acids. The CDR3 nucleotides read TGTGCCAGCAGTCCCGGCGGGGGGGGGTACGAGCAGTACTTC. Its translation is CASSPGGGGYEQYF.

The CDR3 region is CASSSHRGANYGYTF. The CDR3 region has the DNA TGTGCCAGCAGTTCCCACAGGGGAGCTAACTATGGCTACACCTTC. J is TRBJ1-2 and V is TRBV28; the match to TRBD1 covers 7 bases. V lost 4 bases to trimming and J lost 0 bases; unmatched junction nucleotides: 5. This CDR3 spans 15 amino acids. CDR1 and CDR2 (germline): MDHEN, SYDVKM.

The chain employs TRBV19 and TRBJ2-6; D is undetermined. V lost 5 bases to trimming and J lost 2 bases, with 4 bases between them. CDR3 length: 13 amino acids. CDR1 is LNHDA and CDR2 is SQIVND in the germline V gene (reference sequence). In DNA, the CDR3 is TGTGCCAGTAGTGAGACTGGGGCCAACGTCCTGACTTTC. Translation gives CASSETGANVLTF.

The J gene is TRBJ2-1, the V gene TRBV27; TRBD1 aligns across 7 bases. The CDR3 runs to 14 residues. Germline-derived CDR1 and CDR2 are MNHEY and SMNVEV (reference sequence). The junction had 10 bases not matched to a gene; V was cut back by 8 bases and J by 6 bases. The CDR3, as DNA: TGTGCCAGCGAGTCAGGGGGATTGGGCAATGAGCAGTTCTTC. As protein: CASESGGLGNEQFF.

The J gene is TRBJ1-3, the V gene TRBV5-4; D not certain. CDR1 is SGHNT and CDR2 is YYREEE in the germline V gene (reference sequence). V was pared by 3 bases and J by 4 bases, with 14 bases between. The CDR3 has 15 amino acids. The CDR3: CASSSKLSRGNTIYF. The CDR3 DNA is TGTGCCAGCAGCTCTAAACTAAGCCGAGGAAACACCATATATTTT.

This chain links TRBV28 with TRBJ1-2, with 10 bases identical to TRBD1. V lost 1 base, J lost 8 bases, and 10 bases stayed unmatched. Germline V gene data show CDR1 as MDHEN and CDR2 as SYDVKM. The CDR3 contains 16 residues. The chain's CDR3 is CASSLSGTGEMVGYTF. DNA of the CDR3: TGTGCCAGCAGTTTATCTGGGACAGGGGAAATGGTCGGCTACACCTTC.

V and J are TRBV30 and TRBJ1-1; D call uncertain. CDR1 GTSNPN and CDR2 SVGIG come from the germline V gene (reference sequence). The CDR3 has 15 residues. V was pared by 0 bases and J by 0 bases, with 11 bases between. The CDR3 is CAWSVGQAMNTEAFF. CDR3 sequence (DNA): TGTGCCTGGAGTGTAGGTCAGGCGATGAACACTGAAGCTTTCTTT.

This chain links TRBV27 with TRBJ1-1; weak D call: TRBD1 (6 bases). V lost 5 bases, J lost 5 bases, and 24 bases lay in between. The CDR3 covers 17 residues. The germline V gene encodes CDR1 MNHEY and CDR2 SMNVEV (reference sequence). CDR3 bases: TGTGCCAGCAGTCCCCCCCCACAGGGTATAGGGGGAACTGAAGCTTTCTTT. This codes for CASSPPPQGIGGTEAFF.

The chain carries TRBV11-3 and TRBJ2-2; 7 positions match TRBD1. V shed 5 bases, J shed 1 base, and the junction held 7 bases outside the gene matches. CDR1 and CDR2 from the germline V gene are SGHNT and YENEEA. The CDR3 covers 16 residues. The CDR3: CASSQRGGGNTGELFF. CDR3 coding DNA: TGTGCCAGCAGCCAGAGAGGGGGCGGGAACACCGGGGAGCTGTTTTTT.

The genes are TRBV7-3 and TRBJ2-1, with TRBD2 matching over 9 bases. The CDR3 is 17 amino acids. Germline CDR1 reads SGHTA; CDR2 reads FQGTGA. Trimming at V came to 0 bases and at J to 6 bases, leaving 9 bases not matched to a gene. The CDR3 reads CASSLTRASGKANEQFF. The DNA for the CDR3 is TGTGCCAGCAGCTTAACGAGGGCTAGCGGGAAAGCCAATGAGCAGTTCTTC.

CDR3 in DNA: TGTGCCAGCAGCCCATGGGTCCCCTTTGGGGGCGAACACTCTGGGGCCAACGTCCTGACTTTC. It codes for CASSPWVPFGGEHSGANVLTF. The chain employs TRBV7-3 and TRBJ2-6; weak D call: TRBD1 (6 bases). Germline V gene lookup returns CDR1 SGHTA and CDR2 FQGTGA. V was clipped by 5 bases and J by 0 bases, with 26 bases between them. This CDR3 has 21 residues. The whole variable domain, remainder taken from reference TRBV7-3 and TRBJ2-6, is GAGVSQTPSNKVTEKGKYVELRCDPISGHTALYWYRQSLGQGPEFLIYFQGTGAADDSGLPNDRFFAVRPEGSVSTLKIQRTERGDSAVYLCASSPWVPFGGEHSGANVLTFGAGSRLTVL.

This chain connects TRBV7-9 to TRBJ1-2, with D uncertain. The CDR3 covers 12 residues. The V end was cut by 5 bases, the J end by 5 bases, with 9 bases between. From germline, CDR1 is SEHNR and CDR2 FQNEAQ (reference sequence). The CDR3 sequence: CASSPIKYGYTF. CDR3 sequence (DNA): TGTGCCAGCAGCCCAATCAAATATGGCTACACCTTC.

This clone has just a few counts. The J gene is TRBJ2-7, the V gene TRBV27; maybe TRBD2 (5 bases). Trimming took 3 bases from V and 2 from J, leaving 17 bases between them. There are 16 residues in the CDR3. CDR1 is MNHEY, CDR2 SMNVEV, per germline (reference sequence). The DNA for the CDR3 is TGTGCCAGCAGTTTGGATCCAGGAGGCCTTCCCTACGAGCAGTACTTC. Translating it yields CASSLDPGGLPYEQYF.

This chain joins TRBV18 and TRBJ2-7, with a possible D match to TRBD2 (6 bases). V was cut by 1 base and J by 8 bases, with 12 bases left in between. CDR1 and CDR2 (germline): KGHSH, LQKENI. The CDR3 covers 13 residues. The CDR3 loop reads CASSPLDYFQQYF. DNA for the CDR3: TGTGCCAGCTCACCACTGGACTACTTCCAGCAGTACTTC.

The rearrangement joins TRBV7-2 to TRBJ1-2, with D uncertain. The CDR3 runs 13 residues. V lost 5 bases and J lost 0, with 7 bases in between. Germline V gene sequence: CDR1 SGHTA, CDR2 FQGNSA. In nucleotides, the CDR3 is TGTGCCAGCAGCCTGACTTCTAACTATGGCTACACCTTC. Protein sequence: CASSLTSNYGYTF.

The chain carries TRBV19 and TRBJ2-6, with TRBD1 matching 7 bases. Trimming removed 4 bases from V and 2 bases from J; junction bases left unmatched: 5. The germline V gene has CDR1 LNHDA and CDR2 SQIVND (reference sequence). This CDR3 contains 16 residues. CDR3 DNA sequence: TGTGCCAGTAGTACCAAGGGGACAGCTGGGGCCAACGTCCTGACTTTC. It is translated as CASSTKGTAGANVLTF.